The rows below give T cell receptor beta chains drawn from one sample of a study of cytomegalovirus exposure and HLA in healthy donors. Repertoires were generated with immunoSEQ multiplex PCR, while TCRdb's copy carries only in-frame clones and drops some. The repertoire holds around 130,000 clones, with 60% to 85% as singletons. Sequencing was carried out using PBMCs. These receptors all come from a human donor in good health. Each CDR3 is given with its conserved first and last residue. Fields, in order: V gene, clone size, CDR3 length, D gene, J gene, CDR3 DNA, CDR3 protein. A D gene is named only where the DNA matches it firmly. Clone size is not always given. Where it is, it says once, few, many or a class for expanded clones.

V: TRBV7-8
size: NA
length: 17
D: NA
J: TRBJ2-6
DNA: TGTGCCAGCAGTTTCCAGGGGCATATGTCTGGGGCCAACGTCCTGACTTTC
CDR3: CASSFQGHMSGANVLTF

V: TRBV2
size: NA
length: 15
D: TRBD1
J: TRBJ2-7
DNA: TGTGCCAGCAGGGCTCTCAGGGGGCCCTCCTACGAGCAGTACTTC
CDR3: CASRALRGPSYEQYF

V: TRBV7-9
size: NA
length: 14
D: NA
J: TRBJ2-7
DNA: TGTTCCAGCAGCCCCACGCGGGGCCGCAACGAGCAGTACTTC
CDR3: CSSSPTRGRNEQYF

V: TRBV15
size: once
length: 16
D: NA
J: TRBJ2-3
DNA: TGTGCCACCAGCAGAGGAGAGAGTACTAGCACAGATACGCAGTATTTT
CDR3: CATSRGESTSTDTQYF

V: TRBV5-8
size: NA
length: 20
D: NA
J: TRBJ1-6
DNA: TGTGCCAGCAGCTTGCTCTTGGTCCTCTCCGTCGGCTCCTATAATTCACCCCTCCACTTT
CDR3: CASSLLLVLSVGSYNSPLHF

V: TRBV4-1
size: NA
length: 15
D: NA
J: TRBJ1-4
DNA: TGCGCCAGCAGCCAGGACCCAGGGTCTAATGAAAAACTGTTTTTT
CDR3: CASSQDPGSNEKLFF

V: TRBV11-2
size: NA
length: 15
D: NA
J: TRBJ2-7
DNA: TGTGCCAGCAGCTTATTAGGCGGGGTGAGGGACGAGCAGTACTTC
CDR3: CASSLLGGVRDEQYF

V: TRBV7-9
size: NA
length: 14
D: NA
J: TRBJ2-1
DNA: TGTGCCAGCAGCTTACTAGAAAGTGATCCTGAGCAGTTCTTC
CDR3: CASSLLESDPEQFF

V: TRBV27
size: once
length: 12
D: NA
J: TRBJ1-2
DNA: TGTGCCAGCTGGGGGGGGGCGGGTGGCTACACCTTC
CDR3: CASWGGAGGYTF

V: TRBV28
size: once
length: 14
D: NA
J: TRBJ2-1
DNA: TGTGCCAGCGTGAAGGGATGGGGCACGGGTGAGCAGTTCTTC
CDR3: CASVKGWGTGEQFF

V: TRBV9
size: NA
length: 15
D: TRBD1
J: TRBJ1-1
DNA: TGTGCCAGCAGCGCAGAAGTCAGGGGGAATACTGAAGCTTTCTTT
CDR3: CASSAEVRGNTEAFF

V: TRBV11-2
size: once
length: 15
D: NA
J: TRBJ2-7
DNA: TGTGCCAGCAGCTTAGTTGGGGCGGTGGTCTACGAGCAGTACTTC
CDR3: CASSLVGAVVYEQYF

V: TRBV2
size: NA
length: 16
D: TRBD1
J: TRBJ1-5
DNA: TGTGCCAGCAGCCGGGACAGGGGGTTTAGCAATCAGCCCCAGCATTTT
CDR3: CASSRDRGFSNQPQHF

V: TRBV9
size: NA
length: 17
D: NA
J: TRBJ2-1
DNA: TGTGCCAGCAGCAGCCCCAGGGTGGGGGGATCTTACAATGAGCAGTTCTTC
CDR3: CASSSPRVGGSYNEQFF